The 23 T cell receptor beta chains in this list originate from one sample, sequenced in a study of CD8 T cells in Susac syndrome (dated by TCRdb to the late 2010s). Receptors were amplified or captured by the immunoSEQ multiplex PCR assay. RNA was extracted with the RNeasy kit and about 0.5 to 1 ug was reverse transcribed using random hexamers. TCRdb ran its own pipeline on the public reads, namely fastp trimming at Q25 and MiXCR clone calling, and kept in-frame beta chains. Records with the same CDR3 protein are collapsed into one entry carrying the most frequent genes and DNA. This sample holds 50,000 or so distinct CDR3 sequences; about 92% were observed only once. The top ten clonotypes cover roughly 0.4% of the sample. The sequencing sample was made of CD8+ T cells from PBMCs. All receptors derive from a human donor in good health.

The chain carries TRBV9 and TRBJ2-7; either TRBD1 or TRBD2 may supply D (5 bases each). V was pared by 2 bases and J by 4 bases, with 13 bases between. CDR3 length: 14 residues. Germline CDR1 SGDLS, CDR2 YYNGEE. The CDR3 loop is CASSVRDGTYEQYF. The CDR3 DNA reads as TGTGCCAGCAGCGTTCGGGACGGTACTTACGAGCAGTACTTC.

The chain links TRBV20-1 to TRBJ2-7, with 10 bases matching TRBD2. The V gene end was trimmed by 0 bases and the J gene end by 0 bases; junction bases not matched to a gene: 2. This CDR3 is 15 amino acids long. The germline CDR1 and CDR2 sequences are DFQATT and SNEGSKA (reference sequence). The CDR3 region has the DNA TGCAGTGCTAGAGAACCTAGCGGGAGCTCCTACGAGCAGTACTTC. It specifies CSAREPSGSSYEQYF.

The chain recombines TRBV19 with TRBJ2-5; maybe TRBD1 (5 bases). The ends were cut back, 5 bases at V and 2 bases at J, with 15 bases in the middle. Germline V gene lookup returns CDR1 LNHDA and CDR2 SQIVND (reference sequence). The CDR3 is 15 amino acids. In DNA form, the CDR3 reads TGTGCCAGTAGTTCATATGGGGCGGAACAAGAGACCCAGTACTTC. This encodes CASSSYGAEQETQYF.

For the CDR3, the DNA is TGCAGTGCCGACCTAGCGGGAGGGGGGGAGACCCAGTACTTC. This gives the protein CSADLAGGGETQYF. The rearrangement joins TRBV20-1 to TRBJ2-5; 12 bases align to TRBD2. V was pared by 6 bases and J by 5 bases, with 7 bases of the junction left unmatched. The CDR3 has 14 residues. Germline CDR1 reads DFQATT; CDR2 reads SNEGSKA (reference sequence).

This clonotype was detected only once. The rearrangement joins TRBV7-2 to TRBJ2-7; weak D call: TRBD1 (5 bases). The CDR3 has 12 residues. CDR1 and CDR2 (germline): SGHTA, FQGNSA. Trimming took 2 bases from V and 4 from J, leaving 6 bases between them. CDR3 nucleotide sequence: TGTGCCAGCAGCTTAAGGGGTTACGAGCAGTACTTC. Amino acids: CASSLRGYEQYF.

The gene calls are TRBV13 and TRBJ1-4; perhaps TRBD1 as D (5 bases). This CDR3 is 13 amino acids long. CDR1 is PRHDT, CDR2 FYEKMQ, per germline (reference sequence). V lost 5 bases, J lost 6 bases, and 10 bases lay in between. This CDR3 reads CASSGQGHEKLFF. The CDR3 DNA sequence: TGTGCCAGCAGCGGCCAGGGCCATGAAAAACTGTTTTTT.

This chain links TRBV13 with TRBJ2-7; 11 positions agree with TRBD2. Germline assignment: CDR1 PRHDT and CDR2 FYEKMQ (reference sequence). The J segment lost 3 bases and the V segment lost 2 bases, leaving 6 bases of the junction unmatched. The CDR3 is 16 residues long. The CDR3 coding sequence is TGTGCCAGCAGCTTAAGGGGCGGACTAGCGGGCTACGAGCAGTACTTC. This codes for CASSLRGGLAGYEQYF.

CDR3 DNA sequence: TGCGCCAGCAGTGAGGGTGCTGGGGAGCTGTTTTTT. This sequence encodes CASSEGAGELFF. This chain connects TRBV10-2 to TRBJ2-2; D unclear. The ends were cut back, 2 bases at V and 8 bases at J, with 6 bases in the middle. Per the germline V gene, CDR1 is WSHSY and CDR2 is SAAADI. The CDR3 length is 12 residues.

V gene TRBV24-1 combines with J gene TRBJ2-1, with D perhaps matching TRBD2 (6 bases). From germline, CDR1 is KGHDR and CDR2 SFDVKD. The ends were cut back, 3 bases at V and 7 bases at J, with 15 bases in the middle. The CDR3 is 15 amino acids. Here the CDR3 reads CATSDTAGLGNEQFF. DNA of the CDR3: TGTGCCACCAGTGATACAGCGGGCCTGGGGAATGAGCAGTTCTTC.

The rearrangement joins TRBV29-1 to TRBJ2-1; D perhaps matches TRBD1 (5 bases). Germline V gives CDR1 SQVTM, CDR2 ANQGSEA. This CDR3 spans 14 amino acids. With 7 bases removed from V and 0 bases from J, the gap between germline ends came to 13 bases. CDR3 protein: CSAVYRSSYNEQFF. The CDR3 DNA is TGCAGCGCCGTCTACAGGAGCTCCTACAATGAGCAGTTCTTC.

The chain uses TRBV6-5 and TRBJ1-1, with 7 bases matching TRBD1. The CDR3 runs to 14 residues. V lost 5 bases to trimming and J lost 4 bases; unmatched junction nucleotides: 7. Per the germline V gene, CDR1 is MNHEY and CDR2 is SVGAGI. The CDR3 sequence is CASSGTEGPTEAFF. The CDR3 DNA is TGTGCCAGCAGTGGGACAGAAGGACCCACTGAAGCTTTCTTT.

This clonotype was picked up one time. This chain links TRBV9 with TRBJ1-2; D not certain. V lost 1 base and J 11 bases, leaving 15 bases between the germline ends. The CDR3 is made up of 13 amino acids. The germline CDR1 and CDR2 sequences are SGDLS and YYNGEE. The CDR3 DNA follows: TGTGCCAGCAGCGTATCGCAGGACTTCGGGTACACCTTC. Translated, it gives CASSVSQDFGYTF.

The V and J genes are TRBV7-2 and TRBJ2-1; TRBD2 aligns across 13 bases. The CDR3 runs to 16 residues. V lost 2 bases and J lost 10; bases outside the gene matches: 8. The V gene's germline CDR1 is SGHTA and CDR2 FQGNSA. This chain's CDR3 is CASSLSGTSGAGEQFF. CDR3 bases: TGTGCCAGCAGCTTATCTGGGACTAGCGGGGCTGGAGAGCAGTTCTTC.

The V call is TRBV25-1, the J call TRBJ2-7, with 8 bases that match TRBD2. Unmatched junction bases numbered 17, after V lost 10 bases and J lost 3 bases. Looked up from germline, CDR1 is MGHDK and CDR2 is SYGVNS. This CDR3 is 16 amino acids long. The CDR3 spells CATDTGVGLAFYEQYF. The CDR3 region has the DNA TGTGCCACCGACACGGGGGTAGGACTAGCCTTCTACGAGCAGTACTTC.

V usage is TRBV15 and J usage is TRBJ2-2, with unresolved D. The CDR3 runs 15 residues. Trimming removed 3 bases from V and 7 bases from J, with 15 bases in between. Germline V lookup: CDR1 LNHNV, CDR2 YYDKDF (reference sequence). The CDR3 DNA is TGTGCCACCAGCAGGGATGGGTGGGTGGACGGGGAGCTGTTTTTT. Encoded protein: CATSRDGWVDGELFF.

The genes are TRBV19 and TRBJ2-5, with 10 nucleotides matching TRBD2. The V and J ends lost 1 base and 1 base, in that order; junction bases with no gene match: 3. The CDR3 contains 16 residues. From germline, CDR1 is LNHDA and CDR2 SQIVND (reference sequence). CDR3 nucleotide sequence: TGTGCCAGTAGTATAGTGGCTAGCGGGGGCCAAGAGACCCAGTACTTC. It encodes CASSIVASGGQETQYF.

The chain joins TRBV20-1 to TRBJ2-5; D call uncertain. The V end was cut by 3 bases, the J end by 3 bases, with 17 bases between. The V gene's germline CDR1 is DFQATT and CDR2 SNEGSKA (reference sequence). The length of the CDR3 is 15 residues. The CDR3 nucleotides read TGCAGTGCTAGTGAGGACGGTAGACAAAAAGAGACCCAGTACTTC. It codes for CSASEDGRQKETQYF.

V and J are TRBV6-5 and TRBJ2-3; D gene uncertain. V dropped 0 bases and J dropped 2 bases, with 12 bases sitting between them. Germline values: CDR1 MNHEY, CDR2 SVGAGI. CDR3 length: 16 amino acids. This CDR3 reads CASSYSIIGFTDTQYF. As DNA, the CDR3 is TGTGCCAGCAGTTACTCGATAATAGGTTTCACAGATACGCAGTATTTT.

The CDR3 is CSAMARGDSYEQYF. DNA of the CDR3: TGCAGTGCTATGGCCAGGGGGGACTCCTACGAGCAGTACTTC. The chain uses TRBV20-1 and TRBJ2-7; D perhaps matches TRBD1 (7 bases). Germline V gene sequence: CDR1 DFQATT, CDR2 SNEGSKA (reference sequence). The CDR3 loop spans 14 amino acids. Trimming cost V 4 bases and J 0 bases, with 13 bases left between them.

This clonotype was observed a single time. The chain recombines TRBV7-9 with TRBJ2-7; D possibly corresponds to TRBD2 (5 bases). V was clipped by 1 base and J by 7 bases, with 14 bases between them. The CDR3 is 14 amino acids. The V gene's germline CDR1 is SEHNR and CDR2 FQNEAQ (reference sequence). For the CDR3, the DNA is TGTGCCAGCAGCTTAGACGCCGGGATATGGGAGCAGTACTTC. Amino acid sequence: CASSLDAGIWEQYF.

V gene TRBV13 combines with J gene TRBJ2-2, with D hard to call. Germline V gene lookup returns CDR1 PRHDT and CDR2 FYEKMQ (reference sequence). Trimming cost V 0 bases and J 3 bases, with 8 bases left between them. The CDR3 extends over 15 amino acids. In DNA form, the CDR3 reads TGTGCCAGCAGCTTAGGCCCCTCATACACCGGGGAGCTGTTTTTT. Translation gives CASSLGPSYTGELFF.

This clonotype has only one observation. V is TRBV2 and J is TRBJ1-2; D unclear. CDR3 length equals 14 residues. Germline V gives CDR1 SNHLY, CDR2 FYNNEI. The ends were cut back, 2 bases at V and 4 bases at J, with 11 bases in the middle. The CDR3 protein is CASSEFPPTYGYTF. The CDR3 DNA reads TGTGCCAGCAGTGAATTCCCGCCGACCTATGGCTACACCTTC.

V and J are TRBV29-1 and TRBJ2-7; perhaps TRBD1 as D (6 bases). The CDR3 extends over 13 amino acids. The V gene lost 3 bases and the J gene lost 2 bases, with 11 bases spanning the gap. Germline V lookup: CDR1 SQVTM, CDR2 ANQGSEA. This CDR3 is CSVEEDRAYEQYF. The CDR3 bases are TGCAGCGTTGAGGAGGACAGAGCCTACGAGCAGTACTTC.